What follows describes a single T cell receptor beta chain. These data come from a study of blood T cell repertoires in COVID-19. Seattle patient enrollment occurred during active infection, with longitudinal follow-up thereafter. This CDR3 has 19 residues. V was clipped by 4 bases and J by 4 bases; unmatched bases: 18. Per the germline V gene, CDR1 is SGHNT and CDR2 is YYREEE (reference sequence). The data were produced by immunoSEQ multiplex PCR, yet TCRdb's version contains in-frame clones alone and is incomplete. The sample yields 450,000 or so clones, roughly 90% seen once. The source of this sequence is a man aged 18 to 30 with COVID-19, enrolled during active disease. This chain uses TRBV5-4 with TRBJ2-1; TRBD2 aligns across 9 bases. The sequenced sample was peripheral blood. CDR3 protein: CASSPSNRKAGGKYNEQFF. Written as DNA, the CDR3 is TGTGCCAGCAGCCCCAGCAACCGTAAGGCGGGGGGGAAATACAATGAGCAGTTCTTC. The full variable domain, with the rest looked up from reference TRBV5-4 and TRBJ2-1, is ETGVTQSPTHLIKTRGQQVTLRCSSQSGHNTVSWYQQALGQGPQFIFQYYREEENGRGNFPPRFSGLQFPNYSSELNVNALELDDSALYLCASSPSNRKAGGKYNEQFFGPGTRLTVL.